The 27 T cell receptor beta chains below all came from one sample that was sequenced in a study of cytomegalovirus exposure and HLA in healthy donors. Both 60 Vbeta primers and 13 Jbeta primers went into the PCR. The table came from immunoSEQ multiplex PCR; TCRdb's copy has only in-frame clones and leaves some out. Of around 200,000 clones in the sample, 70% to 80% were seen once. Sequenced input: PBMCs. The receptor source for this set is a woman aged 55-69 years in good health and CMV-seropositive.

Concerning this clone itself: Other DNA sequences in the sample encode the same CDR3. The gene calls are TRBV18 and TRBJ1-6; D remains ambiguous. Germline lookup yields CDR1 KGHSH and CDR2 LQKENI. The CDR3 covers 13 residues. V gave up 0 bases and J gave up 6 bases, with 3 bases separating them. DNA for the CDR3: TGTGCCAGCTCACCACCCCTTAATTCACCCCTCCACTTT. Protein: CASSPPLNSPLHF.

The chain is built from TRBV5-6 and TRBJ1-5; 8 positions agree with TRBD1. This CDR3 spans 15 amino acids. The ends lost 4 bases at V and 4 bases at J; junction bases unmatched: 7. Germline V gene lookup returns CDR1 SGHDT and CDR2 YYEEEE. The CDR3 reads CASSPFGQGNQPQHF. CDR3 nucleotides: TGTGCCAGCAGCCCATTCGGACAGGGTAATCAGCCCCAGCATTTT.

With regard to this clone: Its ends do not fully match the called genes, so a read error is possible. The chain employs TRBV5-1 and TRBJ1-2; TRBD1 matches at 11 bases. Germline CDR1 SGHRS, CDR2 YFSETQ. The CDR3 sequence is 14 residues long. CDR3 bases: TGCGCCAGCAGCCCCGGGACAGGGGGGTATGTCTACACCTTC. Translated: CASSPGTGGYVYTF.

This clone was observed a single time. This sequence joins TRBV19 and TRBJ1-5; D is uncertain. V lost 1 base and J lost 8, with 12 bases in between. This CDR3 spans 14 amino acids. Looked up from germline, CDR1 is LNHDA and CDR2 is SQIVND (reference sequence). The CDR3 DNA follows: TGTGCCAGTAGTATAGTCAGGTTGGGCGAGCCCCAGCATTTT. This encodes CASSIVRLGEPQHF.

The chain carries TRBV10-1 and TRBJ2-5, with a weak D call TRBD1 (5 bases). The J call may be mistaken, given a closer DNA end match to TRBJ2-7. Germline CDR1 WNHNN, CDR2 SYGVQD (reference sequence). There are 14 residues in the CDR3. The chain's CDR3 is CASSDPARAYEQYF. The CDR3 nucleotides are TGCGCCAGCAGTGACCCCGCCAGGGCCTACGAGCAGTACTTC.

The chain uses TRBV18 and TRBJ1-2, with TRBD1 matching over 8 bases. The germline gives CDR1 KGHSH, CDR2 LQKENI. The CDR3 length is 14 residues. V shed 4 bases, J shed 7 bases, and the junction held 8 bases outside the gene matches. The CDR3 DNA follows: TGTGCCAGCTCACTCCCGGGACAGGTACTTGGCTACACCTTC. It encodes CASSLPGQVLGYTF.

This clone has only a few counts. The chain joins TRBV7-9 to TRBJ2-1; D may be TRBD2 (6 bases). V lost 8 bases, J lost 6 bases, and 14 bases lay in between. This CDR3 is 13 amino acids long. Germline V CDR1 and CDR2: SEHNR, FQNEAQ (reference sequence). CDR3 sequence reads: CASGWGDRNEQFF. The CDR3 DNA sequence: TGTGCCAGCGGCTGGGGGGATCGCAATGAGCAGTTCTTC.

The chain links TRBV18 to TRBJ1-2, with 9 bases that match TRBD1. The V segment lost 2 bases and the J segment 3 bases; nucleotides outside the gene matches: 4. Germline V CDR1 and CDR2: KGHSH, LQKENI. CDR3 size: 15 residues. DNA of the CDR3: TGTGCCAGCTCACCAGAAGACAGGGGGGACTATGGCTACACCTTC. The encoded protein is CASSPEDRGDYGYTF.

The chain links TRBV11-1 to TRBJ2-7; the D is unclear. Germline lookup yields CDR1 SGHAT and CDR2 FQDESV (reference sequence). The CDR3 covers 14 residues. Trimming took 5 bases from V and 0 from J, leaving 11 bases between them. CDR3 loop: CASSLIESSYEQYF. CDR3 DNA: TGTGCCAGCAGCCTAATTGAGAGCTCCTACGAGCAGTACTTC.

V gene TRBV7-6 combines with J gene TRBJ2-1; 13 nucleotides agree with TRBD2. Trimming at V came to 3 bases and at J to 5 bases, leaving 4 bases not matched to a gene. The CDR3 consists of 16 residues. The germline V gene has CDR1 SGHVS and CDR2 FNYEAQ. CDR3 DNA sequence: TGTGCCAGCAGCTTTACTAGCGGGGGGGCCCACAATGAGCAGTTCTTC. It codes for CASSFTSGGAHNEQFF.

This sequence joins TRBV2 and TRBJ1-3; D is undetermined. Germline assignment: CDR1 SNHLY and CDR2 FYNNEI. The CDR3 covers 14 residues. Trimming left V 5 bases short and J 1 base short, with 9 bases between. The CDR3 spells CASSLTSSGNTIYF. DNA of the CDR3: TGTGCCAGCAGTCTTACATCGTCTGGAAACACCATATATTTT. The variable domain in full, completed from reference TRBV2 and TRBJ1-3, reads EPEVTQTPSHQVTQMGQEVILRCVPISNHLYFYWYRQILGQKVEFLVSFYNNEISEKSEIFDDQFSVERPDGSNFTLKIRSTKLEDSAMYFCASSLTSSGNTIYFGEGSWLTVV.

This sequence joins TRBV5-1 and TRBJ2-5, with 8 bases aligning to TRBD1. Germline CDR1 SGHRS, CDR2 YFSETQ. The CDR3 covers 14 residues. The ends lost 0 bases at V and 4 bases at J; junction bases unmatched: 2. Written as DNA, the CDR3 is TGCGCCAGCAGCTTGGGGACAGGGAGAGAGACCCAGTACTTC. This translates into CASSLGTGRETQYF.

This sequence joins TRBV19 and TRBJ2-7; TRBD2 matches at 12 bases. The CDR3 length is 14 residues. Germline V gene lookup returns CDR1 LNHDA and CDR2 SQIVND (reference sequence). Germline trimming cut 5 bases from V and 9 bases from J; bases unmatched to any gene: 8. DNA of the CDR3: TGTGCCAGTAGTTCCCGACTAGCGGGGGAGGGGCAGTACTTC. Translated, it gives CASSSRLAGEGQYF.

CDR3 DNA sequence: TGTGCCATCAGTGATATTACTAGTCTGAACACCGGGGAGCTGTTTTTT. Translation gives CAISDITSLNTGELFF. The genes are TRBV10-3 and TRBJ2-2; TRBD2 is a possible D gene (5 bases). This CDR3 is 16 amino acids long. The V gene's germline CDR1 is ENHRY and CDR2 SYGVKD. V was trimmed by 3 bases and J by 1 base, leaving 12 bases between them.

This clone was observed once. The chain carries TRBV30 and TRBJ2-5; D is perhaps TRBD1 (6 bases). This CDR3 is 13 amino acids long. Trimming removed 2 bases at V and 11 bases at J, with 18 bases between. From germline, CDR1 is GTSNPN and CDR2 SVGIG (reference sequence). The CDR3 is CAWSIISVQGQYF. DNA for the CDR3: TGTGCCTGGAGTATAATTTCCGTTCAGGGGCAGTACTTC.

V gene TRBV18 combines with J gene TRBJ1-3; D is perhaps TRBD1 (6 bases). Germline V CDR1 and CDR2: KGHSH, LQKENI. The CDR3 is made up of 15 amino acids. V shed 2 bases and J shed 2 bases, with 10 bases lying between them. CDR3 DNA sequence: TGTGCCAGCTCACCATCATCAGGGGCTGGAAACACCATATATTTT. It yields the protein CASSPSSGAGNTIYF.

The V and J genes are TRBV30 and TRBJ2-5, with TRBD1 as a possible D gene (6 bases). V was pared by 3 bases and J by 0 bases, with 14 bases between. This CDR3 has 15 residues. Per germline, CDR1 GTSNPN and CDR2 SVGIG (reference sequence). The CDR3 sequence is CAWRMAGTNQETQYF. The CDR3 DNA reads TGTGCCTGGAGGATGGCCGGGACAAACCAAGAGACCCAGTACTTC.

CDR3 sequence reads: CAWSALGAGGGGELFF. The CDR3 region has the DNA TGTGCCTGGAGTGCCCTCGGGGCGGGGGGCGGCGGGGAGCTGTTTTTT. This chain links TRBV30 with TRBJ2-2; 8 bases map to TRBD2. Germline CDR1 and CDR2: GTSNPN and SVGIG (reference sequence). The CDR3 contains 16 residues. V lost 1 base, J lost 7 bases, and 11 bases stayed unmatched.

This chain uses TRBV6-5 with TRBJ1-2; 8 bases are shared with TRBD1. Germline CDR1 reads MNHEY; CDR2 reads SVGAGI. The CDR3 runs to 15 residues. J was trimmed by 2 bases and V by 5 bases; bases with no gene match: 7. In DNA form, the CDR3 reads TGTGCCAGCAGTATAGACAGGGGCGGGAACTATGGCTACACCTTC. This translates into CASSIDRGGNYGYTF.

This chain joins TRBV19 and TRBJ1-2, with a possible D match to TRBD1 (5 bases). Per the germline V gene, CDR1 is LNHDA and CDR2 is SQIVND (reference sequence). Trimming shortened V by 7 bases and J by 4 bases, and 16 bases separated the two germline ends. This CDR3 region has 14 residues. The CDR3 reads CASTPGGAGYGYTF. The CDR3 DNA reads TGTGCCAGTACCCCGGGCGGGGCGGGCTATGGCTACACCTTC. Based on the CDR3 plus reference TRBV19 and TRBJ1-2, the full variable domain is DGGITQSPKYLFRKEGQNVTLSCEQNLNHDAMYWYRQDPGQGLRLIYYSQIVNDFQKGDIAEGYSVSREKKESFPLTVTSAQKNPTAFYLCASTPGGAGYGYTFGSGTRLTVV.

The chain joins TRBV29-1 to TRBJ2-3, with D tentatively TRBD1 (7 bases). CDR3 size: 13 residues. Germline CDR1 and CDR2: SQVTM and ANQGSEA. Trimming stripped 4 bases from V and 4 bases from J, with 12 bases between. For the CDR3, the DNA is TGCAGCGTTGCGTCCAGGGGGGCAGATACGCAGTATTTT. Amino acid sequence: CSVASRGADTQYF.

The rearrangement joins TRBV5-5 to TRBJ1-2; perhaps TRBD1 as D (6 bases). Germline V gene data show CDR1 as SGHKS and CDR2 as YYEKEE (reference sequence). The V and J ends lost 0 bases and 6 bases respectively, with 12 bases between them. This CDR3 has 14 amino acids. The CDR3 nucleotides read TGTGCCAGCAGCTTGGATCAGGGGACGAATGGCTACACCTTC. Protein product: CASSLDQGTNGYTF.

This chain joins TRBV5-1 and TRBJ1-2, with 9 bases that match TRBD1. V lost 4 bases and J lost 5; bases outside the gene matches: 9. The CDR3 is made up of 15 amino acids. Germline CDR1 SGHRS, CDR2 YFSETQ. The CDR3: CASSRRTGDRYGYTF. The CDR3 DNA reads as TGCGCCAGCAGCCGGAGGACAGGGGATCGATATGGCTACACCTTC.

This chain connects TRBV2 to TRBJ1-1; possibly TRBD1 for D (5 bases). Trimming stripped 8 bases from V and 0 bases from J, with 10 bases between. CDR3 length: 13 residues. The germline gives CDR1 SNHLY, CDR2 FYNNEI. The CDR3 region is CASSQDMNTEAFF. The DNA for the CDR3 is TGTGCCAGCTCACAGGACATGAACACTGAAGCTTTCTTT.

The gene calls are TRBV6-6 and TRBJ2-7; 7 positions agree with TRBD1. V was pared by 2 bases and J by 5 bases, with 3 bases of the junction left unmatched. CDR1 is MNHNY, CDR2 SVGAGI, per germline (reference sequence). The CDR3 spans 13 residues. The chain's CDR3 is CASSYPGQDEQYF. CDR3 coding DNA: TGTGCCAGCAGTTACCCCGGACAGGACGAGCAGTACTTC.

This clone was seen a single time. The chain combines TRBV18 with TRBJ2-1; 9 nucleotides line up with TRBD2. This CDR3 spans 16 amino acids. Germline V gene lookup returns CDR1 KGHSH and CDR2 LQKENI. J gave up 9 bases and V 0 bases, and 9 bases lay outside the gene matches. DNA for the CDR3: TGTGCCAGCTCACCACCGAACAGCGGGGGGCTGGGTGAGCAGTTCTTC. Its translation is CASSPPNSGGLGEQFF.

V gene TRBV15 combines with J gene TRBJ2-5; 8 bases fit TRBD2. Germline CDR1 LNHNV, CDR2 YYDKDF (reference sequence). Trimming at V came to 5 bases and at J to 2 bases, leaving 10 bases not matched to a gene. The length of the CDR3 is 16 residues. The chain's CDR3 is CATSGTIAGSQETQYF. CDR3 in DNA: TGTGCCACCAGCGGGACCATAGCGGGGAGTCAAGAGACCCAGTACTTC.